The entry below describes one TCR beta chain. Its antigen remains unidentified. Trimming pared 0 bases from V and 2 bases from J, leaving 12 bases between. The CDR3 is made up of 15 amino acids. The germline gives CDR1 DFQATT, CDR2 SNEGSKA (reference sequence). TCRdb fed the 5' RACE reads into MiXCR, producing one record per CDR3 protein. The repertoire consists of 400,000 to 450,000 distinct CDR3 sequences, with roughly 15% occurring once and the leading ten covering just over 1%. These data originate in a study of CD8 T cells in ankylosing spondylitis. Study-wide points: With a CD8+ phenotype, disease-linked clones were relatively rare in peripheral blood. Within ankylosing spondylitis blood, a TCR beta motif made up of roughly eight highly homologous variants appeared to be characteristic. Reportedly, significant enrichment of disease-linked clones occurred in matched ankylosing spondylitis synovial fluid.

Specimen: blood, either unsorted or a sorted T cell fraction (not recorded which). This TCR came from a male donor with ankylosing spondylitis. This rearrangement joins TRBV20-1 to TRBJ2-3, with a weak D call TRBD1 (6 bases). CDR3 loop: CSAREIGGPTDTQYF. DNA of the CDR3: TGCAGTGCTAGAGAGATAGGGGGACCCACAGATACGCAGTATTTT.